This record covers a single TCR beta chain. The sample belongs to a study of blood T cell repertoires in COVID-19. Background on the study: In each case, the material was cDNA or gDNA derived from T cells, B-cell-depleted T cells, or PBMCs.

This CDR3 is 17 amino acids long. The junction had 10 bases not matched to a gene; V was cut back by 4 bases and J by 0 bases. In germline, CDR1 is SGHVS, CDR2 FQNEAQ. Authors' data handling: Scientists estimated how many nucleated cells there were by amplifying reference gene primers. TCRdb keeps only in-frame clones here, not all; method: immunoSEQ multiplex PCR. V, J and clone size were drawn from that table, and D and trimming were deduced from the DNA. The table lists around 80,000 clones, 88% of them singletons. This sequence joins TRBV7-8 and TRBJ2-3; 7 bases agree with TRBD1. This TCR was sampled from a human donor in a cohort sampled during active COVID-19. The specimen sequenced was peripheral blood. CDR3: CASSSARTGTSTDTQYF. CDR3 in DNA: TGTGCCAGCAGCTCGGCAAGGACAGGTACTAGCACAGATACGCAGTATTTT.